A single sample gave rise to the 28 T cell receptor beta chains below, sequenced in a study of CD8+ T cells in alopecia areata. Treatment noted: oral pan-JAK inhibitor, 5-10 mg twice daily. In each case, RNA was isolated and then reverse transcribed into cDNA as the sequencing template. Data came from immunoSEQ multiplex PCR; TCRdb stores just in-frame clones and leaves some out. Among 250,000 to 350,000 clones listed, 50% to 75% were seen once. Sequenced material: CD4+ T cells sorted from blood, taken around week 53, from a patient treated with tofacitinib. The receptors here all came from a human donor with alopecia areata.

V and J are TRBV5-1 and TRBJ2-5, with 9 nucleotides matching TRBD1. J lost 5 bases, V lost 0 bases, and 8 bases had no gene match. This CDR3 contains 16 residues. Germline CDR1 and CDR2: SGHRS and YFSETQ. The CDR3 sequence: CASSLASGTGHETQYF. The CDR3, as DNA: TGCGCCAGCAGCTTGGCTAGTGGGACAGGGCACGAGACCCAGTACTTC.

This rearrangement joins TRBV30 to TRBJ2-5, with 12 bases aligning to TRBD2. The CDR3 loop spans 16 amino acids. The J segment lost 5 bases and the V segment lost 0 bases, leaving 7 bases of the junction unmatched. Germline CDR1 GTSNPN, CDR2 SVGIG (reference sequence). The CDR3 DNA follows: TGTGCCTGGAGTGTACCTAGCGGGGGGGCCCCCGAGACCCAGTACTTC. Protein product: CAWSVPSGGAPETQYF.

Here the CDR3 reads CASKEEDRGLGTQYF. The CDR3, as DNA: TGTGCCTCCAAGGAGGAGGACAGGGGGCTGGGGACCCAGTACTTC. The chain carries TRBV2 and TRBJ2-5, with 11 bases that match TRBD1. CDR3 size: 15 residues. CDR1 and CDR2 from the germline V gene are SNHLY and FYNNEI. The V and J ends lost 11 bases and 7 bases, in that order; junction bases with no gene match: 15.

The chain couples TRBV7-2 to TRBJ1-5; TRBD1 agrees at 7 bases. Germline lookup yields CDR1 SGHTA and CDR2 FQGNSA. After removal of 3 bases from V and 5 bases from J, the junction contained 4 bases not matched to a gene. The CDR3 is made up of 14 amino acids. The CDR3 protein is CASSFAGTDQPQHF. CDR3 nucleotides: TGTGCCAGCAGCTTCGCCGGGACAGATCAGCCCCAGCATTTT.

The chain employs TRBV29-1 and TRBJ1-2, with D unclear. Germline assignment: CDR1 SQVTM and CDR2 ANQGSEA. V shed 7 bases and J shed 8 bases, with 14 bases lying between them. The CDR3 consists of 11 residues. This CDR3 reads CSEGQVKGYTF. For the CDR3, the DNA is TGCAGCGAAGGCCAAGTGAAGGGCTACACCTTC.

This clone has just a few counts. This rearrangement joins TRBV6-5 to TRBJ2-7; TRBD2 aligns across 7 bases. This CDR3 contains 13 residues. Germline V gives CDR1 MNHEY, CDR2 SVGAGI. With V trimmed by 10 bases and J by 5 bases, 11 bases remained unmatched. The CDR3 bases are TGTGCCATCTCCCCCGGACTAGGCCACGAGCAGTACTTC. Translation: CAISPGLGHEQYF.

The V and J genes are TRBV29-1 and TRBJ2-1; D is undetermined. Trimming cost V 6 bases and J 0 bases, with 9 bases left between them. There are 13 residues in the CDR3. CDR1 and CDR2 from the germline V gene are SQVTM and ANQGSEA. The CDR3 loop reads CSVDLSSYNEQFF. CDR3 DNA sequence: TGCAGCGTCGACCTGAGCTCCTACAATGAGCAGTTCTTC.

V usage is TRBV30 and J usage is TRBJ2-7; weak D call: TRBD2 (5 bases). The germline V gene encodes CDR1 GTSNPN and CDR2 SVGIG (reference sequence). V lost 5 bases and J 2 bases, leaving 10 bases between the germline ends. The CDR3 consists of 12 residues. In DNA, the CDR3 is TGTGCCTGGGGCCGGGGTCCCTACGAGCAGTACTTC. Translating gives CAWGRGPYEQYF. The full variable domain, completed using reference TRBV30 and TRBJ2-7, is SQTIHQWPATLVQPVGSPLSLECTVEGTSNPNLYWYRQAAGRGLQLLFYSVGIGQISSEVPQNLSASRPQDRQFILSSKKLLLSDSGFYLCAWGRGPYEQYFGPGTRLTVT.

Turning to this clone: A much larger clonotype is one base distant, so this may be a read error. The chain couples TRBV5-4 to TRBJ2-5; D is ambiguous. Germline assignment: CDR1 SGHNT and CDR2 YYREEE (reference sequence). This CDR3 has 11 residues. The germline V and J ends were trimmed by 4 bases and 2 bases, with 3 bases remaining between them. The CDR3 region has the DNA TGTGCCAGCAGCGTTCAAGAGACCCAGTACTTC. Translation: CASSVQETQYF.

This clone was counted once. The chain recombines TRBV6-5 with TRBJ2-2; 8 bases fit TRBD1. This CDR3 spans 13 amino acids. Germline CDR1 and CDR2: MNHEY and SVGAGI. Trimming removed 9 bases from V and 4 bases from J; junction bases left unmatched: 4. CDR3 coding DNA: TGTGCCAGTCGGACAGGGCCCACCGGGGAGCTGTTTTTT. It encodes CASRTGPTGELFF.

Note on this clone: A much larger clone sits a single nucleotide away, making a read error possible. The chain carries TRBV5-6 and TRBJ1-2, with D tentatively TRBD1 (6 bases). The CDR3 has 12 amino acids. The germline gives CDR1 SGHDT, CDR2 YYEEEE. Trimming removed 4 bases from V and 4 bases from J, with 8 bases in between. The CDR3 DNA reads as TGTGCCAGCAGCCCAGGGGTCTATGGCTACACCTTC. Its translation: CASSPGVYGYTF. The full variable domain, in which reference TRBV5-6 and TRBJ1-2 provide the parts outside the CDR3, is DAGVTQSPTHLIKTRGQQVTLRCSPKSGHDTVSWYQQALGQGPQFIFQYYEEEERQRGNFPDRFSGHQFPNYSSELNVNALLLGDSALYLCASSPGVYGYTFGSGTRLTVV.

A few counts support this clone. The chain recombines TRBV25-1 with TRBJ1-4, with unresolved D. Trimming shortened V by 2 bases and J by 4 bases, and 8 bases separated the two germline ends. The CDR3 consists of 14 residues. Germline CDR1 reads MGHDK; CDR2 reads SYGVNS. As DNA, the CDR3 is TGTGCCAGCAGTGAAGGACTGATTAATGAAAAACTGTTTTTT. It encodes CASSEGLINEKLFF.

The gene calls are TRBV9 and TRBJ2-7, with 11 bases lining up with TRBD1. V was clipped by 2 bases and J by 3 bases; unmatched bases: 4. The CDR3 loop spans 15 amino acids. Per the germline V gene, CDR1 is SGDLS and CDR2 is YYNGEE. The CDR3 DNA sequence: TGTGCCAGCAGCGTCCGAGGGACAGGGGGCTACGAGCAGTACTTC. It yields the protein CASSVRGTGGYEQYF.

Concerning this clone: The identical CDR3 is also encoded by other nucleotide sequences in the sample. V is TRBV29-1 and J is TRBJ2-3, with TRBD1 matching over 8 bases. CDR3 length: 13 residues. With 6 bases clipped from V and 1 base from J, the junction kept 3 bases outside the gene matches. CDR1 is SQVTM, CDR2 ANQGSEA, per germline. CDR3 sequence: CSVPGQGTDTQYF. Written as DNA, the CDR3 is TGCAGCGTGCCGGGACAGGGCACAGATACGCAGTATTTT.

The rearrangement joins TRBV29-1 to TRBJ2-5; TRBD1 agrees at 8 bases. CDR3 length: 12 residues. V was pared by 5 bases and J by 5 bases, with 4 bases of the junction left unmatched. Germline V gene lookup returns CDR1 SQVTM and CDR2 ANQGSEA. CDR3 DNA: TGCAGCGTTCGGACAGGGATGGAGACCCAGTACTTC. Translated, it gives CSVRTGMETQYF.

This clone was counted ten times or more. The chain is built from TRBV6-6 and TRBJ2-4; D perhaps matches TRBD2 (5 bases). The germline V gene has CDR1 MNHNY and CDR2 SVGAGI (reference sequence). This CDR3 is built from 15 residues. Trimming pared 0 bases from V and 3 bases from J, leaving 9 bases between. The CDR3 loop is CASSYSGDGKNIQYF. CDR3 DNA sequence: TGTGCCAGCAGTTACTCCGGGGATGGCAAAAACATTCAGTACTTC.

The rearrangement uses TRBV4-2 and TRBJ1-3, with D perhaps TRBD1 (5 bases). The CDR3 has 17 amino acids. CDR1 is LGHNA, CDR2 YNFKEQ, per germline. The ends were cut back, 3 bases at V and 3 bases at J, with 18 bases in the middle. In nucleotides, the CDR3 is TGTGCCAGCAGCCATCTTACCCCGGGGGACCGTGGAAACACCATATATTTT. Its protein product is CASSHLTPGDRGNTIYF.

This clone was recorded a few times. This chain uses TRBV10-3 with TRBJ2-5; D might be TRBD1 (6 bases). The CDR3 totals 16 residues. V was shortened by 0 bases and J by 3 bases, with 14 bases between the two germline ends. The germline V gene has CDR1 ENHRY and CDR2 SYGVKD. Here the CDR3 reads CAISESGGRGEETQYF. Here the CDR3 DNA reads TGTGCCATCAGTGAGTCTGGGGGCAGGGGCGAAGAGACCCAGTACTTC.

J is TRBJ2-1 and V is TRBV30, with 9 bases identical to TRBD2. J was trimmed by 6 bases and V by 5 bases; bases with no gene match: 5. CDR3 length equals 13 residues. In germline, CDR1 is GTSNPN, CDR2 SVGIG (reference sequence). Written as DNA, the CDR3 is TGTGCCTGGGCTAGCGGGGCTTCCAATGAGCAGTTCTTC. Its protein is CAWASGASNEQFF.

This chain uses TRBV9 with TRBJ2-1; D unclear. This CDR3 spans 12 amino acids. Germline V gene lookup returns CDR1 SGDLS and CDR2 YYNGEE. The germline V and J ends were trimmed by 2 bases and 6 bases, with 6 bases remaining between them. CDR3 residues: CASSVAFNEQFF. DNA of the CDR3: TGTGCCAGCAGCGTGGCTTTCAATGAGCAGTTCTTC.

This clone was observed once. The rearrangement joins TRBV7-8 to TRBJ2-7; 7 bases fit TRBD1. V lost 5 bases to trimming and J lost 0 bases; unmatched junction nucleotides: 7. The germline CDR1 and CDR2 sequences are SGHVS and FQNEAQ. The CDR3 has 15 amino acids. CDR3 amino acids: CASSPWTGRSYEQYF. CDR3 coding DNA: TGTGCCAGCAGCCCATGGACAGGCCGCTCCTACGAGCAGTACTTC.

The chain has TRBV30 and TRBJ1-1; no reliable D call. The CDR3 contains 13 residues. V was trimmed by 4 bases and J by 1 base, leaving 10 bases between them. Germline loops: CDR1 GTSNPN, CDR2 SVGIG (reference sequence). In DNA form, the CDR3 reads TGTGCCTGGACCAAGGCCGCGAACACTGAAGCTTTCTTT. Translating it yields CAWTKAANTEAFF.

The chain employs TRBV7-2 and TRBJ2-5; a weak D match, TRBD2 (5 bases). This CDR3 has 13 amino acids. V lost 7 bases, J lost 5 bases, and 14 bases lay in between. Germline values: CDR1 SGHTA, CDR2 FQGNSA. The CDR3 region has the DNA TGTGCCAGCAAGCAGCGACTACCGGAGACCCAGTACTTC. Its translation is CASKQRLPETQYF. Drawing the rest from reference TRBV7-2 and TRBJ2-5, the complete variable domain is GAGVSQSPSNKVTEKGKDVELRCDPISGHTALYWYRQSLGQGLEFLIYFQGNSAPDKSGLPSDRFSAERTGGSVSTLTIQRTQQEDSAVYLCASKQRLPETQYFGPGTRLLVL.

The chain's CDR3 is CASSLGSGFASPLHF. CDR3 coding DNA: TGTGCCAGCAGCTTGGGGTCGGGCTTTGCATCACCCCTCCACTTT. The chain employs TRBV5-6 and TRBJ1-6; D ambiguous. The CDR3 extends over 15 amino acids. CDR1 is SGHDT, CDR2 YYEEEE, per germline. Trimming took 0 bases from V and 10 from J, leaving 14 bases between them.

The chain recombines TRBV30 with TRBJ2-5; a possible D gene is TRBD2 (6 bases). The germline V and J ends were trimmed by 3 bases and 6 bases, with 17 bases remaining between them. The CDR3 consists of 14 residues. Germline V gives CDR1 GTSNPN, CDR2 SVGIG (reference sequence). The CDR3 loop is CAWRSLRDSQTQYF. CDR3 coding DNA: TGTGCCTGGAGATCCCTCCGGGACTCCCAGACCCAGTACTTC.

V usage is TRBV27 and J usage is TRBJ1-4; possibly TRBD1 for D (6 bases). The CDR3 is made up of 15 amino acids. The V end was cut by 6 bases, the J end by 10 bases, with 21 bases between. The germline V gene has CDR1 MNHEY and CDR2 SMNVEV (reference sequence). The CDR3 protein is CASRAVRGAQGKLFF. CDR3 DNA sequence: TGTGCCAGCAGAGCCGTCCGGGGGGCCCAGGGAAAACTGTTTTTT.

The CDR3 DNA reads TGTGCCATTTCCCGGAGGGGCCCGGACGCCAAAAACATTCAGTACTTC. Protein: CAISRRGPDAKNIQYF. The chain recombines TRBV10-3 with TRBJ2-4, with D possibly being TRBD2 (6 bases). CDR1 ENHRY and CDR2 SYGVKD come from the germline V gene. This CDR3 spans 16 amino acids. V shed 9 bases and J shed 1 base, with 19 bases lying between them.

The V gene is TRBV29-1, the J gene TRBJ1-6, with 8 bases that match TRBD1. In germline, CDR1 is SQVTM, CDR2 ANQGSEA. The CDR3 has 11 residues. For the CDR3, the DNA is TGCAGGGACAGGGAGAATTCACCCCTCCACTTT. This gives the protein CRDRENSPLHF.